Listed below are T cell receptor beta chains from one sample, sequenced in a study of blood T cell repertoires in COVID-19. Sequencing used immunoSEQ multiplex PCR; TCRdb keeps in-frame clones, though not all of them. The table lists tens of thousands of clones, 78% of them singletons, with approximately 6% in the top ten. Material: peripheral blood. The receptors shown here come from a man in his 70s with COVID-19, enrolled during active disease. Both conserved end residues are trimmed from each CDR3. Clone size is shown for a subset of rows, as once, few, many or a class of expanded clone.

abundance: medium-sized; v_gene: TRBV28; CDR3aa: ATQMRGNQPQH
abundance: -; v_gene: TRBV10-3; CDR3aa: ASGGSSPLH
abundance: -; v_gene: TRBV19; CDR3aa: ASSSDRGNGYT
abundance: -; v_gene: TRBV12-3/TRBV12-4; CDR3aa: ASRLGSQPQH
abundance: -; v_gene: TRBV7-9; CDR3aa: ASSLAVNQETQY
abundance: -; v_gene: TRBV9; CDR3aa: ASSPEFSGNTIY
abundance: -; v_gene: TRBV2; CDR3aa: ASRPSMAGTQY
abundance: -; v_gene: TRBV7-2; CDR3aa: ASSPNARGTPYGYT
abundance: few; v_gene: TRBV7-8; CDR3aa: ASSLPTGATGELF
abundance: few; v_gene: TRBV11-3; CDR3aa: ASSLADSSNSPLH
abundance: -; v_gene: TRBV28; CDR3aa: ASSPYGTGVNQPQH
abundance: -; v_gene: TRBV7-9; CDR3aa: ASSLGSGNTGELF
abundance: few; v_gene: TRBV7-2; CDR3aa: ASSGGPYQEQY
abundance: -; v_gene: TRBV6-5; CDR3aa: ASNLRQGSTDTQY
abundance: -; v_gene: TRBV30; CDR3aa: AWSRQGNEQY
abundance: -; v_gene: TRBV30; CDR3aa: AWSPGGASSGNTIY
abundance: few; v_gene: TRBV2; CDR3aa: ASSEGGDVGYGYT
abundance: -; v_gene: TRBV2; CDR3aa: ASSSGTSSYEQY
abundance: -; v_gene: TRBV3-1/TRBV3-2; CDR3aa: ASSLGQGFSSGNTIY
abundance: -; v_gene: TRBV3-1/TRBV3-2; CDR3aa: ASSQESTEAGHNNSPLH
abundance: -; v_gene: TRBV30; CDR3aa: AWGRRRADTQY
abundance: -; v_gene: TRBV29-1; CDR3aa: SVVEVGRAGQPQH
abundance: -; v_gene: TRBV10-2; CDR3aa: ASKSDRVASPLH
abundance: -; v_gene: TRBV9; CDR3aa: ASSGRGSSYNEQF
abundance: once; v_gene: TRBV5-1; CDR3aa: ASSLLPGQGTDTQY
abundance: -; v_gene: TRBV19; CDR3aa: ASSIWGGDTEAF
abundance: -; v_gene: TRBV7-2; CDR3aa: ASSFLAGGRETQY
abundance: -; v_gene: TRBV5-5; CDR3aa: ASSFERQGNNSPLH
abundance: -; v_gene: TRBV2; CDR3aa: ASSQGGQSHEQY
abundance: -; v_gene: TRBV2; CDR3aa: ASSYRGTDTEAF
abundance: -; v_gene: TRBV5-6; CDR3aa: ASSSTKGYGYT
abundance: -; v_gene: TRBV28; CDR3aa: ASSLSRSSTDTQY
abundance: -; v_gene: TRBV6-2/TRBV6-3; CDR3aa: ASSSQGLAGKNIQY
abundance: -; v_gene: TRBV7-2; CDR3aa: ASSPSAGTNQPQH
abundance: -; v_gene: TRBV10-1; CDR3aa: ASSEGGSGELF
abundance: few; v_gene: TRBV19; CDR3aa: ASSIFLASYEQY
abundance: -; v_gene: TRBV10-1; CDR3aa: ASSGSLNTEAF
abundance: few; v_gene: TRBV11-2; CDR3aa: ASSLYSLQY
abundance: -; v_gene: TRBV6-2/TRBV6-3; CDR3aa: ASSLNSGQGKQYEQY
abundance: -; v_gene: TRBV6-5; CDR3aa: ASALAGSYNEQF
abundance: once; v_gene: TRBV6-5; CDR3aa: ATQQQGLLETQY
abundance: many; v_gene: TRBV28; CDR3aa: ASSFRGMSNQPQH
abundance: once; v_gene: TRBV4-3; CDR3aa: ASSQHRNTEAF
abundance: -; v_gene: TRBV7-9; CDR3aa: ASSLVGGGQPQH
abundance: -; v_gene: TRBV29-1; CDR3aa: SVLGQGNTEAF
abundance: few; v_gene: TRBV7-8; CDR3aa: ASSPVRASNEQY
abundance: -; v_gene: TRBV19; CDR3aa: ASSLHSGRALNEQF
abundance: -; v_gene: TRBV19; CDR3aa: ASAFWGSYGYT
abundance: -; v_gene: TRBV18; CDR3aa: ASSPDTSRDTQY
abundance: -; v_gene: TRBV19; CDR3aa: ASSAGQAENT
abundance: few; v_gene: TRBV20-1; CDR3aa: SASGTSGRAGRYEQY
abundance: -; v_gene: TRBV19; CDR3aa: ASSTNPGFKAF
abundance: once; v_gene: TRBV2; CDR3aa: ASSTQGNYGYT
abundance: once; v_gene: TRBV27; CDR3aa: ASSQRTGRYEQY
abundance: -; v_gene: TRBV10-1; CDR3aa: ASSESRLAGVRVGELF
abundance: few; v_gene: TRBV6-2/TRBV6-3; CDR3aa: ASSYGTGGGGRNQPQH
abundance: few; v_gene: TRBV30; CDR3aa: VAGAGGGSPLH
abundance: -; v_gene: TRBV7-9; CDR3aa: ASSKGTGGDGEKLF